The present T cell receptor beta chain was sequenced within a study of T cell responses to AZD1222 COVID-19 vaccine. Remarks on this clone: Other DNA sequences from this sample encode an identical CDR3 as well.

With 6 bases removed from V and 0 bases from J, the gap between germline ends came to 8 bases. The CDR3 has 13 residues. Germline V gene data show CDR1 as MNHEY and CDR2 as SVGAGI. Data came from immunoSEQ multiplex PCR; TCRdb stores just in-frame clones and leaves some out. The data contain about 150,000 clones, about 94% of them seen just once; the ten biggest clones take up roughly 5%. Here the sequenced sample was peripheral blood, taken on day 0 of AZD1222 vaccination. This chain links TRBV6-5 with TRBJ1-1, with unresolved D. The source of this sequence is an adult in good health. CDR3 loop: CASRRSLNTEAFF. CDR3 DNA sequence: TGTGCCAGCAGGAGGTCTCTGAACACTGAAGCTTTCTTT.